Listed below are T cell receptor beta chains from one sample, sequenced in a study of graft-versus-host responses after intestinal transplantation. Their target antigens are unknown. Clones were sequenced by immunoSEQ multiplex PCR, and TCRdb holds only the in-frame ones, with some missing. The repertoire holds about 120,000 clones, with just under 95% as singletons. The input for sequencing was unstimulated CD4+ T cells sorted from spleen or lymph node cells, taken before intestinal transplant. The origin of the receptors is a human donor who received an intestinal transplant. Each CDR3 is given with its conserved first and last residue. The D gene is left open where the match is weak. Clone size, where shown, is once, few, many, or a class for clones that have expanded.

J gene | V gene | clone size | D gene | CDR3 DNA | CDR3 protein
TRBJ1-2 | TRBV5-1 | - | TRBD1 | TGCGCCAGCAGCTACCAGGACAGGGCGGTAAGGGGCTACACCTTC | CASSYQDRAVRGYTF
TRBJ1-5 | TRBV27 | - | TRBD1 | TGTGCCAGCAGTTCCGACAGGGCTAGGCAGCCCCAGCATTTT | CASSSDRARQPQHF
TRBJ2-3 | TRBV6-1 | few | - | TGTGCCAGCAGTGAACGATCAGGGCTGTTCGATACGCAGTATTTT | CASSERSGLFDTQYF
TRBJ2-2 | TRBV18 | - | - | TGTGCCAGCTCACTAAACACACACCGTAACACCGGGGAGCTGTTTTTT | CASSLNTHRNTGELFF
TRBJ2-1 | TRBV7-2 | - | - | TGTGCCAGCAGCCTTAGCGGCCCGGTTAACAATGAGCAGTTCTTC | CASSLSGPVNNEQFF
TRBJ2-4 | TRBV19 | - | TRBD2 | TGTGCCAGTAGCCACCGGCGACAGGCTAGCGGGAGGGACGGGAACATTCAGTACTTC | CASSHRRQASGRDGNIQYF
TRBJ1-2 | TRBV21-1 | - | - | TGTGCCAGCAGAAATCGAGATGACAGATTCTTAAACTATGGCTACACCTTC | CASRNRDDRFLNYGYTF
TRBJ2-7 | TRBV19 | - | - | TGTGCCAGTAGACAGAGGGCCTCCTACGAGCAGTACTTC | CASRQRASYEQYF
TRBJ2-7 | TRBV5-1 | - | - | TGCGCCAGCAGCTTGGTCGGGGGCCCGAGGTCCTACGAGCAGTACTTC | CASSLVGGPRSYEQYF
TRBJ1-1 | TRBV28 | - | - | TGTGCCAGCAGCCGTACACAGGGTTACACGGAAGCTTTCTTT | CASSRTQGYTEAFF
TRBJ2-3 | TRBV27 | - | - | TGTGCCAGCAGTTTTACGGACGTAAACAGTGCAGATACGCAGTATTTT | CASSFTDVNSADTQYF
TRBJ2-7 | TRBV19 | - | TRBD1 | TGTGCCAGTAGTAGCACCGGGACAGCCTACGAGCAGTACTTC | CASSSTGTAYEQYF
TRBJ2-2 | TRBV19 | - | TRBD1 | TGTGCCATTCAGACAGGGCGTACCGGGGAGCTGTTTTTT | CAIQTGRTGELFF